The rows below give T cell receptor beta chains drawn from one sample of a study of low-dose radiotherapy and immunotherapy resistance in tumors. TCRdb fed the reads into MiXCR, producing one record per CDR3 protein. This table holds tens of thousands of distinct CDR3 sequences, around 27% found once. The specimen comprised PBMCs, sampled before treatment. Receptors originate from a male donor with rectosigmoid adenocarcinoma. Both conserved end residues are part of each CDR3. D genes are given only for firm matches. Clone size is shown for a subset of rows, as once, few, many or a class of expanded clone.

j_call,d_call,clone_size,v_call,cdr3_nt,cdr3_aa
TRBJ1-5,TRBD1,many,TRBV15,TGTGCCACCAGCAGGGACAGGGGCAATCAGCCCCAGCATTTT,CATSRDRGNQPQHF
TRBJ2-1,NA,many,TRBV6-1,TGTGCCAGCAGTGATACTAGTGAGCTCTACAATGAGCAGTTCTTC,CASSDTSELYNEQFF
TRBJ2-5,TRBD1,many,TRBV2,TGTGCCAGCACGCAGGGGGCGGGAGAGACCCAGTACTTC,CASTQGAGETQYF
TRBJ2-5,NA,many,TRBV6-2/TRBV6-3,TGTGCCAGCAGTTCCCCCAGGGGTTTAGAGACCCAGTACTTC,CASSSPRGLETQYF
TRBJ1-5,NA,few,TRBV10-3,TGTGCCATCGCTCCAGAACAGGGCAATCAGCCCCAGCATTTT,CAIAPEQGNQPQHF
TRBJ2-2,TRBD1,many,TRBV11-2,TGTGCCAGCAGCTTAAGGGACAGGGAAGCCGGGGAGCTGTTTTTT,CASSLRDREAGELFF
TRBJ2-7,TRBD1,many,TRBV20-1,TGCAGTGCTAGAGGGGACAGGGAGAGCGAGCAGTACTTC,CSARGDRESEQYF
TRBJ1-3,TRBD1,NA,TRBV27,TGTGCCAGCAGGCAGACAGGGAACTCTGGAAACACCATATATTTT,CASRQTGNSGNTIYF
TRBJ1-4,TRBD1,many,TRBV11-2,TGCGCCAGCAGTATGGGACAGGTGGACGAAAAACTGTTTTTT,CASSMGQVDEKLFF
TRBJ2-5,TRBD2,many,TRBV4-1,TGCGCCAGCAGCCGCTCGGGACTAGCGGGGGGCTGGGAGACCCAGTACTTC,CASSRSGLAGGWETQYF
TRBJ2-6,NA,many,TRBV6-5,TGTGCCAGCAGTACCCTGAAGGGCTCTGGGGCCAACGTCCTGACTTTC,CASSTLKGSGANVLTF
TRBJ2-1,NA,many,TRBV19,TGTGCCACCTCACTAGCTGGGTTTTTAAGTGAGCAGTTCTTC,CATSLAGFLSEQFF
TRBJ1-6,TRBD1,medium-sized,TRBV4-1,TGCGCCAGCAGCGATTCAGGGGGCGAAGGTTCACCCCTCCACTTT,CASSDSGGEGSPLHF
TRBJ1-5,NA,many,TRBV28,TGTGCCAGCAGTCCGGGGGCCCTGCCCCAGCCCCAGCATTTT,CASSPGALPQPQHF
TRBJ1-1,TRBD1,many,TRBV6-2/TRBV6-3,TGTGCCAGCAGTTACTCCTCGGACAGGGGGGGAAGTGCTGAAGCTTTCTTT,CASSYSSDRGGSAEAFF
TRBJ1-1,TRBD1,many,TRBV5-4,TGTGCCAGCAGCTTGGTAAGGACAGGGACCATGAACACTGAAGCTTTCTTT,CASSLVRTGTMNTEAFF
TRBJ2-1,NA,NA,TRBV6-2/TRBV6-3,TGTGCCAGCACCCAATTCGTGGATCCCTACAATGAGCAGTTCTTC,CASTQFVDPYNEQFF
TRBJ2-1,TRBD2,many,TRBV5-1,TGCGCCAGCAGCTTCACTAGCGGGAGGGCCCCTGAGCAGTTCTTC,CASSFTSGRAPEQFF
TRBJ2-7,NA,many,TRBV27,TGTGCCAGCATGGAGCTCCCCTCTTACGAGCAGTACTTC,CASMELPSYEQYF
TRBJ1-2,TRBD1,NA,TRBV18,TGTGCCAGCTCACTAACGACAGGGGGCCGTGGCTACACCTTC,CASSLTTGGRGYTF
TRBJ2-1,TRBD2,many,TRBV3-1,TGTGCCAGCAGCGAACTAACACTAGCGGGAGGCAATGAGCAGTTCTTC,CASSELTLAGGNEQFF
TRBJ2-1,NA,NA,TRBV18,TGTGCCAGCTCACCACCGATGGGTAATGAGCAGTTCTTC,CASSPPMGNEQFF
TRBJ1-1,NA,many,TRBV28,TGTGCCAGCATGGGTCACTTAGACACTGAAGCTTTCTTT,CASMGHLDTEAFF
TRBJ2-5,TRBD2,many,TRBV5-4,TGTGCCAGCAGCTCCCGGTGGCTAGCGGAAGAGACCCAGTACTTC,CASSSRWLAEETQYF
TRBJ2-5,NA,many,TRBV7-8,TGTGCCAGCAGCTTAGCGGGGGGAGAGACCCAGTACTTC,CASSLAGGETQYF
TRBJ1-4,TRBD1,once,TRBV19,TGTGCCAGTACGGGACAGGGTTTCGGTAATGAAAAACTGTTTTTT,CASTGQGFGNEKLFF
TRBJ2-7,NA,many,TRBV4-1,TGCGCCAGCAGCCAAGATTCATTAGGGGAAGACTACGAGCAGTACTTC,CASSQDSLGEDYEQYF
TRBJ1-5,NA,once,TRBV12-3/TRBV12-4,TGTGCCAGCAGTTTTGGGGCCGGACTACAGCCCCAGCATTTT,CASSFGAGLQPQHF
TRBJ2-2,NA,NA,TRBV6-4,NA,CASSDSGETGELFFFF
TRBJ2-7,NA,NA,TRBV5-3,TGTGCCAGCAGCTTGGATGGCGGTGAGCAGTACTTC,CASSLDGGEQYF
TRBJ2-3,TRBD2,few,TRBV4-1,TGCGCCAGCAGCCAAATGACTAGCGGCACAGATACGCAGTATTTT,CASSQMTSGTDTQYF
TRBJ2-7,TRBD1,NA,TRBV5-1,TGCGCCAGCAGCCCTCGCCGGGACAGTGGGCGCCAGGAGCAGTACTTC,CASSPRRDSGRQEQYF
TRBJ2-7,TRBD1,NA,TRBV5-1,TGCGCCAGCAGCCTACAGGGGGCCGGCTCCTACGAGCAGTACTTC,CASSLQGAGSYEQYF
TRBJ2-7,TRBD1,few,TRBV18,TGTGCCAGCTCACCTGGGACAGGGGCTTGGTACGAGCAGTACTTC,CASSPGTGAWYEQYF
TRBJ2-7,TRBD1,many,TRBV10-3,TGTGCCATCAGTGAGAGGGGATTAAATTCCGGGACAGGGAAGGATCAGTACTTC,CAISERGLNSGTGKDQYF
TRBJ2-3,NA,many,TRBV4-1,TGCGCCAGCAGCCAAAAAGTGAGCCACACAGATACGCAGTATTTT,CASSQKVSHTDTQYF
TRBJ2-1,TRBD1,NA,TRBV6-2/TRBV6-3,TGTGCCAGCAGAGATGAGCGACAGGGAGTCGGGGATGAGCAGTTCTTC,CASRDERQGVGDEQFF
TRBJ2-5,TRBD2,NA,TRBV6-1,TGTGCCAGCAGCCAGGGACTAGCGGGGGGGTACCAAGAGACCCAGTACTTC,CASSQGLAGGYQETQYF
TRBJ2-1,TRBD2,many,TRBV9,TGTGCCAGCAGCGCCTCGAGCGGGGGGGGGTACAATGAGCAGTTCTTC,CASSASSGGGYNEQFF
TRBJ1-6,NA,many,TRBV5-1,TGCGCCAGCAGCTTATTTGAAGAATCACCCCTCCACTTT,CASSLFEESPLHF
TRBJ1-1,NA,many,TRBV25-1,TGTGCCAGCAGTGACCAAGACACATTGAACACTGAAGCTTTCTTT,CASSDQDTLNTEAFF
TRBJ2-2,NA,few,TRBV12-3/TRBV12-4,TGTGCCAGCAGTTTAAACAGCCTGAACACCGGGGAGCTGTTTTTT,CASSLNSLNTGELFF
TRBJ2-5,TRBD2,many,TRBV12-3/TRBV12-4,TGTGCCAGCAGCCTAGCGGGGGCCCCCCAAGAGACCCAGTACTTC,CASSLAGAPQETQYF
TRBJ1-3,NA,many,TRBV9,TGTGCCAGCAGCGTATCAGGGGACCTCTCTGGAAACACCATATATTTT,CASSVSGDLSGNTIYF
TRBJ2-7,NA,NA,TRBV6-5,TGTGCCAGCAGGTTAGGGCCTTCCCTATCCTACGAGCAGTACTTC,CASRLGPSLSYEQYF
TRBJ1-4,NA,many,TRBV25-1,TGTGCCAGCAGTCTGCGGACGACTAATGAAAAACTGTTTTTT,CASSLRTTNEKLFF
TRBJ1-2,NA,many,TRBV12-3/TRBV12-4,TGTGCCAGCAGCCTCTGGGGGAATGCTAACTATGGCTACACCTTC,CASSLWGNANYGYTF
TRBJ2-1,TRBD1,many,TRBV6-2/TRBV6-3,TGTGCCAGCCGCCCTGTCGGGACAGGGAGGGATGGAAATGAGCAGTTCTTC,CASRPVGTGRDGNEQFF
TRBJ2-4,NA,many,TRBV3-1,TGTGCCAGCAGCCAAGTTTCGGGGGCCACGGCCAAAAACATTCAGTACTTC,CASSQVSGATAKNIQYF
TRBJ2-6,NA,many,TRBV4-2,TGTGCCAGCAGCCAAGGGGATCAGGGGGGCTCTGGGGCCAACGTCCTGACTTTC,CASSQGDQGGSGANVLTF
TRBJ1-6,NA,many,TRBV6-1,TGTGCCAGCAGTGAAAATATGGCGAGCTCCTATAATTCACCCCTCCACTTT,CASSENMASSYNSPLHF
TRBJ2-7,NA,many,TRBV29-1,TGCAGCGCCCGGGACGTCTACGAGCAGTACTTC,CSARDVYEQYF
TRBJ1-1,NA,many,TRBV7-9,TGTGCCAGCAGCAAGACAGGAACTGGCACTGAAGCTTTCTTT,CASSKTGTGTEAFF